Sequencing of this T cell receptor beta chain was carried out in a study of PD-1 blockade in classical Hodgkin lymphoma. Study observations and caveats: Similar baseline diversity was found in complete responders and newly diagnosed patients. At C4D1, TCR diversity had climbed significantly for CD4+ cells, though not for CD8+ cells. Still unresolved is the cause of the repertoire differences, which may be disease activity or prior therapy.

The patients all showed relapse after autologous stem cell transplantation, while their brentuximab vedotin exposure varied. Patients reached a best response of complete response, partial response or progressive disease. Note on this clone: Antigen specificity is unknown.

TCRdb's table, derived via immunoSEQ multiplex PCR, lists solely in-frame clones and lacks some. The top ten clones hold over 9% of a sample with about 100,000 clones, roughly 88% of them seen once. V shed 2 bases and J shed 3 bases, with 13 bases lying between them. CDR1 and CDR2 (germline): SEHNR, FQNEAQ (reference sequence). The CDR3 spans 16 residues. The chain carries TRBV7-9 and TRBJ1-4; a possible D gene is TRBD1 (6 bases). The TCR sequence derives from a human donor with classical Hodgkin lymphoma. The specimen was peripheral blood mononuclear cells (PBMCs), collected at baseline. The CDR3 bases are TGTGCCAGCAGCTTACAGGGGATAGGACCTAATGAAAAACTGTTTTTT. It translates to CASSLQGIGPNEKLFF.